This T cell receptor beta chain appears in the sequencing data of a study of T cell changes during pregnancy in multiple sclerosis. The repertoire was sequenced with immunoSEQ multiplex PCR; TCRdb's copy has only in-frame clones and lacks some. This sample has around 64,000 clones; about nine tenths occur once, and the top ten carry about 0.27%. The origin of this receptor is a female donor with multiple sclerosis, enrolled in a pregnancy study. Sequencing was performed on CD4+ T cells from peripheral blood mononuclear cells, taken after pregnancy.

DNA for the CDR3: TGTGCCAGCTCACCGGACAGGGGTAGCAATCAGCCCCAGCATTTT. Translated: CASSPDRGSNQPQHF. This chain joins TRBV18 and TRBJ1-5; the match to TRBD1 covers 9 bases. This CDR3 is built from 15 residues. Germline lookup yields CDR1 KGHSH and CDR2 LQKENI. V lost 3 bases, J lost 0 bases, and 0 bases stayed unmatched.